This T cell receptor (beta chain) was retrieved from a study of blood T cell repertoires in COVID-19. Data came from immunoSEQ multiplex PCR; TCRdb stores just in-frame clones and leaves some out. The sample has tens of thousands of clones; more than 70% are singletons. The CDR3 extends over 13 amino acids. Germline assignment: CDR1 ENHRY and CDR2 SYGVKD. Trimming removed 9 bases from V and 4 bases from J; junction bases left unmatched: 8. This clone has only one observation. The sequenced sample was peripheral blood. The receptor's source is a man in his 70s with acute or convalescent COVID-19. V usage is TRBV10-3 and J usage is TRBJ1-2; 7 bases fit TRBD1. This CDR3 reads CAIGGGLGYGYTF. The CDR3, as DNA: TGTGCCATAGGGGGCGGTTTAGGCTATGGCTACACCTTC.